Listed below are T cell receptor beta chains from one sample, sequenced in a study of blood T cell repertoires in COVID-19. Clones were read by immunoSEQ multiplex PCR, and TCRdb kept only the in-frame ones, dropping some. The data show about half a million clones, with 89% seen just once and 0.75% to 0.9% held by the top ten. The source material was peripheral blood. The receptors come from a man aged 18 to 29 with COVID-19, enrolled during active disease. Both conserved end residues are part of each CDR3. Clone size, where shown, is once, few, many, or a class for clones that have expanded.

v_call | clone_size | cdr3_aa
TRBV2 | - | CASRVDNYEQYF
TRBV30 | once | CAWRKRGTDTQYF
TRBV11-2 | - | CASSPTSSYNEQFF
TRBV19 | - | CASSIRLNTEAFF
TRBV25-1 | - | CASSESERGGYNEQFF
TRBV5-4 | - | CASSLGTSGTYEQYF
TRBV19 | - | CASSIQREGPYNEQFF
TRBV6-5 | - | CASTPDRGNQPQHF
TRBV24-1 | - | CATSNEISDTQYF
TRBV3-1/TRBV3-2 | - | CASSQLRMSPGEQYF
TRBV3-1/TRBV3-2 | - | CASSQVATSGPNYEQYF
TRBV6-5 | - | CASRRAGANVLTF
TRBV5-4 | - | CASSPTGGDEQYF
TRBV4-2 | - | CASSHDPGTAYEQYF
TRBV3-1/TRBV3-2 | - | CASSQDTGINYGYTF
TRBV15 | - | CATSSDRLSYEQYF
TRBV5-1 | - | CASSEPQGEQFF
TRBV2 | - | CASSEAEGRTIYF
TRBV2 | - | CASSRGRLVQETQYF
TRBV7-9 | - | CASSLVAAEQFF
TRBV20-1 | - | CSASRQARHGYTF
TRBV7-9 | - | CASSPQGSTEAFF
TRBV5-4 | - | CASSPALQGLNTEAFF
TRBV19 | once | CGTGQGRGSPLHF
TRBV11-3 | once | CASSLEVQGGYTF
TRBV19 | - | CASSILAGEATQYF
TRBV7-9 | - | CASSLRREETQYF